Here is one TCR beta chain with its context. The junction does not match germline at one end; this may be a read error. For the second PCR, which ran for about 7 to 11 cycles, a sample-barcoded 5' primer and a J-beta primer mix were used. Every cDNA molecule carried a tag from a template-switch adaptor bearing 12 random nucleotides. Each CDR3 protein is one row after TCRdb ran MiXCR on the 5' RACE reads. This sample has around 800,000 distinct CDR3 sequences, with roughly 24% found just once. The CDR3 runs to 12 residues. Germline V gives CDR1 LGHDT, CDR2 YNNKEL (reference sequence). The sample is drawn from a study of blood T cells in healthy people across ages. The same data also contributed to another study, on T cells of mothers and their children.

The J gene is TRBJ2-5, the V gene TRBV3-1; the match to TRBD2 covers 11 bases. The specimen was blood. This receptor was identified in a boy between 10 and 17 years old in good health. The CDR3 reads CASRLAGVAQHF. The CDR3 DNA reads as TGTGCCAGCAGACTAGCGGGGGTCGCCCAGCACTTC.